This T cell receptor (beta chain) was captured in a study of spatial heterogeneity in lung cancer. Study-wide background: Alpha-chain detections were consistently fewer than beta-chain detections among the sequences. The study observed each unique TCR and UMI combination more than ten times on average in raw reads.

Each TCR cDNA molecule carried a unique molecular identifier. TCRdb reanalysed the 5' RACE reads using MiXCR and keeps one entry per CDR3 protein. The sample records roughly 91,000 distinct CDR3 sequences, roughly a fifth being singletons. This clonotype was seen only once. The germline CDR1 and CDR2 sequences are SQVTM and ANQGSEA. V was cut by 2 bases and J by 7 bases, with 11 bases left in between. The CDR3 is 12 amino acids. Time point reported: sample taken at primary tumor resection. The authors sequenced whole RNA from tumor, nontumor lung or frozen PBMC without sorting. The TCR originated in a male donor with early-stage non-small cell lung cancer. Sequenced material: PBMCs, taken at surgery. This chain connects TRBV29-1 to TRBJ1-2, with no clear D. CDR3 DNA sequence: TGCAGCGTTGAACGGGGTCCAGGTGGCTACACCTTC. Translated, it gives CSVERGPGGYTF. Full variable domain (remainder filled in from reference TRBV29-1 and TRBJ1-2): SAVISQKPSRDICQRGTSLTIQCQVDSQVTMMFWYRQQPGQSLTLIATANQGSEATYESGFVIDKFPISRPNLTFSTLTVSNMSPEDSSIYLCSVERGPGGYTFGSGTRLTVV.